The 32 T cell receptor beta chains listed next were all sequenced from one sample in a study of blood T cell repertoires in COVID-19. TCRdb's table, derived via immunoSEQ multiplex PCR, lists solely in-frame clones and lacks some. The top ten hold about 40% of the sample, which has roughly 68,000 clones, just over 85% seen once. The source material was peripheral blood. Receptors were obtained from a woman aged 60-75 years with COVID-19, enrolled during active disease.

This clone was counted many times. The chain is built from TRBV7-9 and TRBJ1-1; D is undetermined. This CDR3 has 12 amino acids. Germline CDR1 reads SEHNR; CDR2 reads FQNEAQ (reference sequence). The V end lost 3 bases, the J end lost 4 bases, and 6 bases lay between the germline ends. The CDR3 nucleotides are TGTGCCAGCAGCTTCCCTCTCACTGAAGCTTTCTTT. It encodes CASSFPLTEAFF.

V gene TRBV6-5 combines with J gene TRBJ2-7; 8 positions agree with TRBD2. V lost 3 bases to trimming and J lost 2 bases; unmatched junction nucleotides: 6. The CDR3 totals 15 residues. Germline V gene sequence: CDR1 MNHEY, CDR2 SVGAGI. In nucleotides, the CDR3 is TGTGCCAGCAGTTATCGGCTAGCGGGCGCCTACGAGCAGTACTTC. Its translation is CASSYRLAGAYEQYF.

The rearrangement joins TRBV6-5 to TRBJ1-2, with D maybe TRBD1 (6 bases). The CDR3 has 14 amino acids. Germline V gene lookup returns CDR1 MNHEY and CDR2 SVGAGI. Deletions cut 7 bases from V and 6 bases from J, with 18 bases between. The CDR3, as DNA: TGTGCCAGCATCAAGTGGGGGGGGCAGGATGGCTACACCTTC. Its translation is CASIKWGGQDGYTF.

This clone is a singleton in its sample. J is TRBJ2-4 and V is TRBV2; 7 bases are a match to TRBD2. The CDR3 consists of 13 residues. The J segment lost 2 bases and the V segment lost 8 bases, leaving 3 bases of the junction unmatched. From germline, CDR1 is SNHLY and CDR2 FYNNEI. CDR3 in amino acids: CASGRETKNIQYF. Here the CDR3 DNA reads TGTGCCAGCGGGAGGGAGACCAAAAACATTCAGTACTTC.

The chain links TRBV19 to TRBJ2-3; maybe TRBD1 (5 bases). Germline V lookup: CDR1 LNHDA, CDR2 SQIVND (reference sequence). CDR3 length: 15 residues. V was shortened by 3 bases and J by 0 bases, with 10 bases between the two germline ends. CDR3 DNA sequence: TGTGCCAGTAGTATCGTACCAGGGAGCACAGATACGCAGTATTTT. Translation: CASSIVPGSTDTQYF.

This chain connects TRBV6-1 to TRBJ1-5, with D possibly TRBD1 on 5 matching bases. CDR1 and CDR2 (germline): MNHNS, SASEGT. The CDR3 length is 14 residues. V was cut by 2 bases and J by 7 bases, with 12 bases left in between. The DNA for the CDR3 is TGTGCCAGCAGTGAAATCCCAGGGAACCAGCCCCAGCATTTT. It yields the protein CASSEIPGNQPQHF.

This chain links TRBV11-3 with TRBJ2-1, with 7 bases that match TRBD1. This CDR3 has 16 residues. V shed 5 bases and J 6 bases; nucleotides not matched to a gene: 13. In germline, CDR1 is SGHNT, CDR2 YENEEA. CDR3 in amino acids: CASSGEGASLGNEQFF. As DNA, the CDR3 is TGTGCCAGCAGCGGAGAGGGGGCTAGCCTCGGCAATGAGCAGTTCTTC. The complete variable domain, with remaining parts taken from reference TRBV11-3 and TRBJ2-1, reads EAGVVQSPRYKIIEKKQPVAFWCNPISGHNTLYWYLQNLGQGPELLIRYENEEAVDDSQLPKDRFSAERLKGVDSTLKIQPAELGDSAVYLCASSGEGASLGNEQFFGPGTRLTVL.

V is TRBV29-1 and J is TRBJ1-2, with unresolved D. The CDR3 runs 12 residues. V lost 3 bases and J lost 5, with 10 bases in between. Germline-derived CDR1 and CDR2 are SQVTM and ANQGSEA. This CDR3 is CSVDLDPYGYTF. The CDR3, as DNA: TGCAGCGTTGACCTAGACCCGTATGGCTACACCTTC.

This clone was seen just once. V usage is TRBV6-2 or TRBV6-3 and J usage is TRBJ1-4; 8 bases are shared with TRBD1. From germline, CDR1 is MNHEY and CDR2 SVGEGT. Trimming cost V 5 bases and J 10 bases; bases outside gene matches: 6. The CDR3 sequence is 13 residues long. In nucleotides, the CDR3 is TGTGCCAGCAGTCTGACAGGGGAGGGAAAACTGTTTTTT. Protein sequence: CASSLTGEGKLFF.

The chain couples TRBV7-8 to TRBJ1-2; 7 bases map to TRBD1. The CDR3 is 15 amino acids. V lost 5 bases to trimming and J lost 2 bases; unmatched junction nucleotides: 8. Germline-derived CDR1 and CDR2 are SGHVS and FQNEAQ. The CDR3 coding sequence is TGTGCCAGCAGCCAGCCGGGACAGCAAAACTATGGCTACACCTTC. Translated, it gives CASSQPGQQNYGYTF.

The chain recombines TRBV13 with TRBJ1-1; D is uncertain. Trimming took off 6 bases at V and 7 bases at J, with 18 bases between the two ends. CDR3 length equals 14 residues. CDR1 is PRHDT and CDR2 is FYEKMQ in the germline V gene (reference sequence). The CDR3 DNA sequence: TGTGCCAGCAGTCCCCCGCGGGTTGACGGTGAAGCTTTCTTT. Protein sequence: CASSPPRVDGEAFF.

V gene TRBV5-4 combines with J gene TRBJ2-1; 10 positions agree with TRBD2. The germline gives CDR1 SGHNT, CDR2 YYREEE (reference sequence). CDR3 size: 15 residues. V lost 4 bases, J lost 4 bases, and 5 bases stayed unmatched. This CDR3 is CASSPGTSEYNEQFF. The CDR3 bases are TGTGCCAGCAGCCCTGGGACTAGCGAGTACAATGAGCAGTTCTTC.

DNA for the CDR3: TGTGCCAGCAGCTTTCAAACAGGGCGCTATGGCTACACCTTC. Translated, it gives CASSFQTGRYGYTF. The rearrangement uses TRBV11-2 and TRBJ1-2; tentatively, D is TRBD1 (6 bases). The germline CDR1 and CDR2 sequences are SGHAT and FQNNGV. The CDR3 covers 14 residues. V was pared by 3 bases and J by 4 bases, with 12 bases between. The full variable domain, with the rest looked up from reference TRBV11-2 and TRBJ1-2, is EAGVAQSPRYKIIEKRQSVAFWCNPISGHATLYWYQQILGQGPKLLIQFQNNGVVDDSQLPKDRFSAERLKGVDSTLKIQPAKLEDSAVYLCASSFQTGRYGYTFGSGTRLTVV.

The chain recombines TRBV20-1 with TRBJ2-5, with 7 nucleotides matching TRBD1. Looked up from germline, CDR1 is DFQATT and CDR2 is SNEGSKA (reference sequence). This CDR3 contains 11 residues. J lost 7 bases, V lost 5 bases, and 4 bases had no gene match. The CDR3 DNA reads as TGCAGTGCTTACAGGGGACGGACCCAGTACTTC. Amino acid sequence: CSAYRGRTQYF.

The chain combines TRBV5-4 with TRBJ1-2, with 8 bases fitting TRBD1. The J segment lost 2 bases and the V segment lost 4 bases, leaving 7 bases of the junction unmatched. The CDR3 covers 15 residues. CDR1 is SGHNT and CDR2 is YYREEE in the germline V gene (reference sequence). DNA of the CDR3: TGTGCCAGCAGCCCCGGACAGGGATCCAACTATGGCTACACCTTC. Protein: CASSPGQGSNYGYTF.

The V gene is TRBV19, the J gene TRBJ1-1; D unresolved. Germline lookup yields CDR1 LNHDA and CDR2 SQIVND (reference sequence). The CDR3 covers 14 residues. The V end was cut by 4 bases, the J end by 1 base, with 10 bases between. The CDR3 loop is CASSSSAGNTEAFF. For the CDR3, the DNA is TGTGCCAGTAGTAGCTCCGCCGGGAACACTGAAGCTTTCTTT.

V is TRBV19 and J is TRBJ2-7; the D gene is possibly TRBD2 (6 bases). The CDR3 is made up of 15 amino acids. Trimming stripped 3 bases from V and 6 bases from J, with 18 bases between. Per the germline V gene, CDR1 is LNHDA and CDR2 is SQIVND (reference sequence). As DNA, the CDR3 is TGTGCCAGTAGTATCTCCTTGAGGCGGAGGGGCGAGCAGTACTTC. Its protein product is CASSISLRRRGEQYF.

This clone was detected only once. The chain recombines TRBV5-1 with TRBJ2-1; 7 nucleotides line up with TRBD2. The junction had 21 bases not matched to a gene; V was cut back by 3 bases and J by 15 bases. The CDR3 contains 16 residues. Germline CDR1 reads SGHRS; CDR2 reads YFSETQ. The DNA of the CDR3 is TGCGCCAGCAGCTCCCAGGCGGGAAGGGGCGGGAGTGTTCCGTTCTTC. This encodes CASSSQAGRGGSVPFF.

The J gene is TRBJ2-1, the V gene TRBV5-1, with D maybe TRBD2 (6 bases). The CDR3 runs 15 residues. Trimming stripped 2 bases from V and 6 bases from J, with 15 bases between. Germline V gene sequence: CDR1 SGHRS, CDR2 YFSETQ. The CDR3 coding sequence is TGCGCCAGCAGCTTATCCGGGAGAACCCCCAATGAGCAGTTCTTC. Amino acids: CASSLSGRTPNEQFF.

The rearrangement joins TRBV7-2 to TRBJ2-3, with D maybe TRBD2 (6 bases). V was cut by 2 bases and J by 6 bases, with 12 bases left in between. CDR3 length: 14 residues. The V gene's germline CDR1 is SGHTA and CDR2 FQGNSA. The DNA of the CDR3 is TGTGCCAGCAGCTTAAACGGGAGATCGGATACGCAGTATTTT. The encoded protein is CASSLNGRSDTQYF.

This sequence joins TRBV2 and TRBJ1-1; 9 bases line up with TRBD1. Germline CDR1 is SNHLY and CDR2 is FYNNEI. Trimming took 8 bases from V and 3 from J; bases not matched to a gene: 1. CDR3 size: 12 residues. In DNA form, the CDR3 reads TGTGCCAGCCGGACAGGGGACACTGAAGCTTTCTTT. Its translation is CASRTGDTEAFF.

The chain employs TRBV3-1 (or the pseudogene TRBV3-2) and TRBJ2-7, with a tentative D call TRBD2 (7 bases). Per the germline V gene, CDR1 is LGHDT and CDR2 is YNNKEL (reference sequence). V gave up 1 base and J gave up 6 bases, with 19 bases separating them. This CDR3 contains 16 residues. CDR3 DNA: TGTGCCAGCAGCCAAGTGGGAGGGGGGTCTCGTGTCGAGCAGTACTTC. Its protein product is CASSQVGGGSRVEQYF.

The chain couples TRBV5-4 to TRBJ2-3; TRBD2 might be the D (6 bases). This CDR3 spans 15 amino acids. Trimming removed 0 bases at V and 3 bases at J, with 11 bases between. Germline CDR1 and CDR2: SGHNT and YYREEE (reference sequence). CDR3 nucleotide sequence: TGTGCCAGCAGCTTGGGGAGGGGCCCGACAGATACGCAGTATTTT. It codes for CASSLGRGPTDTQYF. The full variable domain, completed using reference TRBV5-4 and TRBJ2-3, is ETGVTQSPTHLIKTRGQQVTLRCSSQSGHNTVSWYQQALGQGPQFIFQYYREEENGRGNFPPRFSGLQFPNYSSELNVNALELDDSALYLCASSLGRGPTDTQYFGPGTRLTVL.

The chain recombines TRBV19 with TRBJ1-5; D uncertain. The germline CDR1 and CDR2 sequences are LNHDA and SQIVND (reference sequence). Trimming stripped 1 base from V and 1 base from J, with 8 bases between. This CDR3 contains 15 residues. The CDR3 region is CASSIGGVSNQPQHF. CDR3 coding DNA: TGTGCCAGTAGTATAGGGGGAGTAAGCAATCAGCCCCAGCATTTT.

The rearrangement links TRBV3-1 (or the pseudogene TRBV3-2) to TRBJ2-1; TRBD1 matches 7 bases. The V gene's germline CDR1 is LGHDT and CDR2 YNNKEL (reference sequence). Losses at the gene ends were 0 bases for V and 8 bases for J; bases not matched to a gene: 28. This CDR3 contains 22 residues. CDR3 sequence reads: CASSQDKGQVGLERGRFDEQFF. The CDR3 nucleotides are TGTGCCAGCAGCCAAGATAAAGGCCAGGTTGGACTGGAGAGGGGGCGCTTTGATGAGCAGTTCTTC.

The rearrangement links TRBV4-3 to TRBJ1-2; D remains ambiguous. V shed 1 base and J shed 1 base, with 7 bases lying between them. Germline V lookup: CDR1 LGHNA, CDR2 YSLEER. The CDR3 has 14 residues. CDR3: CASSQVAVNYGYTF. The CDR3 nucleotides are TGCGCCAGCAGCCAAGTCGCAGTTAACTATGGCTACACCTTC.

The table lists this clone with a count of one. The chain couples TRBV7-2 to TRBJ1-4; D ambiguous. V was trimmed by 5 bases and J by 2 bases, leaving 12 bases between them. Germline V gene sequence: CDR1 SGHTA, CDR2 FQGNSA. CDR3 length: 15 amino acids. DNA of the CDR3: TGTGCCAGCAGCCTGAATCGGCGGACTAATGAAAAACTGTTTTTT. Its protein product is CASSLNRRTNEKLFF.

The rearrangement links TRBV6-5 to TRBJ2-7; 9 nucleotides line up with TRBD1. This CDR3 is built from 14 residues. Per the germline V gene, CDR1 is MNHEY and CDR2 is SVGAGI. Losses at the gene ends were 11 bases for V and 5 bases for J; bases not matched to a gene: 13. For the CDR3, the DNA is TGTGCCTATGGTACCGGGACAGGGACCCACGAGCAGTACTTC. This codes for CAYGTGTGTHEQYF.

J is TRBJ1-1 and V is TRBV6-5; a possible D gene is TRBD1 (6 bases). This CDR3 region has 14 residues. The V gene lost 2 bases and the J gene lost 7 bases, with 14 bases spanning the gap. Per germline, CDR1 MNHEY and CDR2 SVGAGI. The CDR3 loop reads CASSYGQGLGEAFF. In DNA, the CDR3 is TGTGCCAGCAGTTACGGGCAGGGGCTCGGTGAAGCTTTCTTT.

J is TRBJ2-1 and V is TRBV4-3; D might be TRBD2 (6 bases). The germline CDR1 and CDR2 sequences are LGHNA and YSLEER. V was cut by 5 bases and J by 0 bases, with 11 bases left in between. This CDR3 region has 15 residues. The CDR3 DNA follows: TGCGCCAGCAGCTCGGAGGGGAACTCCTACAATGAGCAGTTCTTC. This encodes CASSSEGNSYNEQFF.

The chain couples TRBV9 to TRBJ2-1, with D maybe TRBD1 (6 bases). Trimming took 4 bases from V and 0 from J, leaving 17 bases between them. The CDR3 length is 17 residues. The V gene's germline CDR1 is SGDLS and CDR2 YYNGEE. The CDR3 DNA follows: TGTGCCAGCAGCCCCCCGACAGGTCAGAGCTCCTACAATGAGCAGTTCTTC. This encodes CASSPPTGQSSYNEQFF.

The chain combines TRBV28 with TRBJ2-7; D gene uncertain. CDR1 is MDHEN, CDR2 SYDVKM, per germline. The length of the CDR3 is 12 residues. Between the trimmed V and J ends, which lost 4 bases and 7 bases, there was a span of 11 bases. CDR3 nucleotides: TGTGCCAGCAGTTCAGGATCCAGGGAGCAGTACTTC. It yields the protein CASSSGSREQYF.